This TCR beta chain was sequenced for a study of Ad26.COV2.S vaccination and SARS-CoV-2 variants. Study overall: Participants got Ad26.COV2.S intramuscularly, once or twice 56 days apart.

Sequencing used immunoSEQ multiplex PCR; TCRdb keeps in-frame clones, though not all of them. This table holds hundreds of thousands of clones, around 87% found once. Deletions cut 2 bases from V and 8 bases from J, with 13 bases between. Germline V gene data show CDR1 as SGHRS and CDR2 as YFSETQ. The CDR3 is 14 amino acids. Treatment here: 19 received Ad26.COV2.S at low or high dose, single or two shots; about 5 received placebo; per-sample allocation not given. Day 63 after the first injection of vaccine or placebo was the sampling time. The administered vaccine (an Ad26 vector) expressed Wuhan-strain SARS-CoV-2 spike.

V is TRBV5-1 and J is TRBJ2-2; the D is unclear. This clonotype was sampled from a person between 18 and 65 years old who received the Ad26.COV2.S COVID-19 vaccine or a placebo. The source was peripheral blood, collected in a trial of Ad26.COV2.S vaccine versus placebo. The CDR3 nucleotides are TGCGCCAGCAGCTTCTCTCCCTCAGGTGGGGAGCTGTTTTTT. Its protein product is CASSFSPSGGELFF.